This entry lists 8 T cell receptor beta chains sequenced from one sample in a study of CD8 T cells in Susac syndrome. An amount of RNA that ranged from about 0.45 to 1 ug was reverse transcribed with random hexamers. MiXCR, run by TCRdb on the immunoSEQ multiplex PCR reads, gives a single entry per CDR3 protein. This table holds about 300,000 distinct CDR3 sequences, about 91% found once. Sequenced input: CD4+ T cells from PBMCs. These receptor sequences come from a human donor with multiple sclerosis.

The chain combines TRBV20-1 with TRBJ2-3; D tentatively fits TRBD1 or TRBD2 (5 bases each). Per the germline V gene, CDR1 is DFQATT and CDR2 is SNEGSKA (reference sequence). The CDR3 spans 14 residues. The V gene lost 2 bases and the J gene lost 4 bases, with 13 bases spanning the gap. The CDR3 region has the DNA TGCAGTGCTAGATGGGGGTCCAGCTCAGATACGCAGTATTTT. It encodes CSARWGSSSDTQYF.

The rearrangement links TRBV7-9 to TRBJ1-1, with D perhaps TRBD1 (5 bases). Trimming took off 7 bases at V and 3 bases at J, with 12 bases between the two ends. The germline V gene has CDR1 SEHNR and CDR2 FQNEAQ (reference sequence). This CDR3 comprises 13 residues. This chain's CDR3 is CASTVTVHTEAFF. The DNA for the CDR3 is TGTGCCAGCACCGTGACAGTCCACACTGAAGCTTTCTTT.

The rearrangement links TRBV30 to TRBJ1-2; 9 bases align to TRBD1. V was clipped by 0 bases and J by 7 bases; unmatched bases: 12. This CDR3 contains 16 residues. Germline assignment: CDR1 GTSNPN and CDR2 SVGIG (reference sequence). DNA of the CDR3: TGTGCCTGGAGTGTACGAAGAGCGACAGGGGGGGCTGGCTACACCTTC. This codes for CAWSVRRATGGAGYTF.

The chain links TRBV12-3 or TRBV12-4 to TRBJ1-1, with 11 nucleotides matching TRBD1. The CDR3 has 15 residues. With 5 bases clipped from V and 11 bases from J, the junction kept 13 bases outside the gene matches. The CDR3 region is CASSPYRTGGAYAFF. The CDR3 DNA follows: TGTGCCAGCAGTCCATACCGGACAGGGGGCGCATATGCTTTCTTT.

The rearrangement uses TRBV6-5 and TRBJ2-2; tentatively, D is TRBD1 or TRBD2 (5 bases each). The CDR3 length is 15 residues. Germline V gene data show CDR1 as MNHEY and CDR2 as SVGAGI. Trimming removed 5 bases at V and 0 bases at J, with 10 bases between. The chain's CDR3 is CASSTGTPNTGELFF. In DNA form, the CDR3 reads TGTGCCAGCAGTACCGGGACGCCGAACACCGGGGAGCTGTTTTTT.

The CDR3 DNA sequence: TGTGCCAGCCAGGGGATGAGGAGCCAGCCCCAGCATTTT. This encodes CASQGMRSQPQHF. The gene calls are TRBV6-5 and TRBJ1-5, with D tentatively TRBD1 (6 bases). CDR1 and CDR2 (germline): MNHEY, SVGAGI. The length of the CDR3 is 13 residues. V shed 8 bases and J shed 7 bases, with 15 bases lying between them.

J is TRBJ2-7 and V is TRBV29-1; 11 nucleotides align to TRBD2. This CDR3 has 15 amino acids. Germline values: CDR1 SQVTM, CDR2 ANQGSEA. Losses at the gene ends were 4 bases for V and 5 bases for J; bases not matched to a gene: 10. This CDR3 reads CSVGPRTSGWDEQYF. Written as DNA, the CDR3 is TGCAGCGTTGGGCCCAGGACTAGCGGGTGGGACGAGCAGTACTTC.

The chain has TRBV19 and TRBJ2-1, with 7 bases identical to TRBD1. This CDR3 comprises 13 residues. The trim removed 7 bases at V and 5 bases at J, leaving 5 bases unmatched. Looked up from germline, CDR1 is LNHDA and CDR2 is SQIVND (reference sequence). For the CDR3, the DNA is TGTGCCAGTAATAGGGGACAGAACAATGAGCAGTTCTTC. It codes for CASNRGQNNEQFF.